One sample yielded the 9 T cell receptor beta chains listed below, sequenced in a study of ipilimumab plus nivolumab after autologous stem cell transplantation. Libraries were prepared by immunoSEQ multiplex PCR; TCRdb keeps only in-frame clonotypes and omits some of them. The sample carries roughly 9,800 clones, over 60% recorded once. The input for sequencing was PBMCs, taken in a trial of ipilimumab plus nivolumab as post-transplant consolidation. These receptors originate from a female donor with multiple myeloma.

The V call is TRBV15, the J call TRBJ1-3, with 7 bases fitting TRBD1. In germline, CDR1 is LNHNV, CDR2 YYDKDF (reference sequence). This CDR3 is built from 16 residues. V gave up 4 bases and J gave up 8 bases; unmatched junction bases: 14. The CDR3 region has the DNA TGTGCCACCAGCACCTGGGGTAGACAGGGACCGGACACCATATATTTT. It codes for CATSTWGRQGPDTIYF.

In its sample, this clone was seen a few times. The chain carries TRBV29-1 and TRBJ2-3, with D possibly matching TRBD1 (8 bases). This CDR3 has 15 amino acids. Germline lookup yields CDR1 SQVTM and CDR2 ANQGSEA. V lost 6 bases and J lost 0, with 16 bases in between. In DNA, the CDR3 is TGCAGCGTCGGGAGCGGGACAGGTAGCACAGATACGCAGTATTTT. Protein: CSVGSGTGSTDTQYF.

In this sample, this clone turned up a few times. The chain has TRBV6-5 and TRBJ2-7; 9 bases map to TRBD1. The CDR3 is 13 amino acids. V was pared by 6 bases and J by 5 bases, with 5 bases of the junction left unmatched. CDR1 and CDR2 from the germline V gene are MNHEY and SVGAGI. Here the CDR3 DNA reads TGTGCCAGCAGACCACAGGGGGCACACGAGCAGTACTTC. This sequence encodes CASRPQGAHEQYF.

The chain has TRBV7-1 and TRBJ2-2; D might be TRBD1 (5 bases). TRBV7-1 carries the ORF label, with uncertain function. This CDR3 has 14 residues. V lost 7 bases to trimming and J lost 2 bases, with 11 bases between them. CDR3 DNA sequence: TGTGCCAGCAACCCAGGGCCCAACACCGGGGAGCTGTTTTTT. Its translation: CASNPGPNTGELFF.

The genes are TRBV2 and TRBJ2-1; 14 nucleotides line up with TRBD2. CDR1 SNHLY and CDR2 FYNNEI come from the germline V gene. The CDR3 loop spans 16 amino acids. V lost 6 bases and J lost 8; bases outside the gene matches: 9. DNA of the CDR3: TGTGCCAGCAGGGTGGGACTAGCGGGAGAGGGGGATGAGCAGTTCTTC. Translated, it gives CASRVGLAGEGDEQFF.

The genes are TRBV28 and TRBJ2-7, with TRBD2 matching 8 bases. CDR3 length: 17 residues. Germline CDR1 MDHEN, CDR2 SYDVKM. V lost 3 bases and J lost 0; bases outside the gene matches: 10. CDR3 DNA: TGTGCCAGCAGTTTCGGCCCTAGCGGGTTCACCTCCTACGAGCAGTACTTC. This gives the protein CASSFGPSGFTSYEQYF.

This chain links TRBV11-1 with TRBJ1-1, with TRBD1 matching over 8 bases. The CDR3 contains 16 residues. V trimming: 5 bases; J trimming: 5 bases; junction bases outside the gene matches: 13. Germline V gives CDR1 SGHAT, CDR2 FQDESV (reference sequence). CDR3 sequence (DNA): TGTGCCAGCAGCCCCACGGACAGGGAGATTTGGACTGAAGCTTTCTTT. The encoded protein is CASSPTDREIWTEAFF.

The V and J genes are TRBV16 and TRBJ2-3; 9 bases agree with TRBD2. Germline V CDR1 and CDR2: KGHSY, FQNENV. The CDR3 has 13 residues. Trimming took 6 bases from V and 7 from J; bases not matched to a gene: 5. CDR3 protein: CASSRLAGNTQYF. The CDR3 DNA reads TGTGCCAGCAGTCGGCTAGCGGGGAATACGCAGTATTTT.

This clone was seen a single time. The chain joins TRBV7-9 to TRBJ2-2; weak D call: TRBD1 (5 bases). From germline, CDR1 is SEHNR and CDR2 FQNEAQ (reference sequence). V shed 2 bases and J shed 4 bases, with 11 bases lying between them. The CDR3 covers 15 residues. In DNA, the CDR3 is TGTGCCAGCAGCTTATTCAGGGCGGTCACCGGGGAGCTGTTTTTT. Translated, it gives CASSLFRAVTGELFF.